Listed below are T cell receptor beta chains from one sample, sequenced in a study of shared clonotypes between healthy human individuals. Repertoires were generated with immunoSEQ multiplex PCR, while TCRdb's copy carries only in-frame clones and drops some. The profile covers roughly 2 million clones, with around 95% appearing a single time and roughly 0.13% taken by the ten largest. Sequencing was performed on naive CD4+ T cells sorted from blood. Every receptor here comes from a man aged 18-30 years in good health. CDR3s include the opening cysteine and the closing phenylalanine or tryptophan. The order of the fields is D gene, V gene, clone size, J gene, CDR3 DNA, CDR3 protein. D genes are given only for firm matches. The size entry is marked missing in some rows and otherwise reads once, few, many or a size class.

d_gene: .
v_gene: TRBV18
abundance: .
j_gene: TRBJ2-5
CDR3nt: TGTGCCAGCTCACCAGTAGGTGGAGGGACCCAGTACTTC
CDR3aa: CASSPVGGGTQYF

d_gene: TRBD2
v_gene: TRBV28
abundance: .
j_gene: TRBJ2-1
CDR3nt: TGTGCCAGCAGTCCGCCTTTATTAGCGGGGTACAATGAGCAGTTCTTC
CDR3aa: CASSPPLLAGYNEQFF

d_gene: TRBD1
v_gene: TRBV5-6
abundance: .
j_gene: TRBJ1-5
CDR3nt: TGTGCCAGCAGCCAGGGGGAGTATAGCAATCAGCCCCAGCATTTT
CDR3aa: CASSQGEYSNQPQHF

d_gene: .
v_gene: TRBV19
abundance: .
j_gene: TRBJ2-1
CDR3nt: TGTGCCAGTAGTATACCTTACAGAACCTACAATGAGCAGTTCTTC
CDR3aa: CASSIPYRTYNEQFF

d_gene: .
v_gene: TRBV10-3
abundance: .
j_gene: TRBJ1-1
CDR3nt: TGTGCCATCAGTGACCCCGTGGGGCTGGGGTTGGGAGCTTTCTTT
CDR3aa: CAISDPVGLGLGAFF

d_gene: .
v_gene: TRBV10-3
abundance: .
j_gene: TRBJ1-1
CDR3nt: TGTGCCATCAGTGAAAACAACTTGAACACTGAAGCTTTCTTT
CDR3aa: CAISENNLNTEAFF

d_gene: .
v_gene: TRBV5-4
abundance: .
j_gene: TRBJ1-4
CDR3nt: TGTGCCAGCAGCTGGAGAGGGTCCGATGAAAAACTGTTTTTT
CDR3aa: CASSWRGSDEKLFF

d_gene: TRBD2
v_gene: TRBV11-2
abundance: .
j_gene: TRBJ2-1
CDR3nt: TGTGCCAGCAGCTTAGCCCTGACTAGCGCTTGGCAGTTCTTC
CDR3aa: CASSLALTSAWQFF

d_gene: .
v_gene: TRBV6-1
abundance: .
j_gene: TRBJ2-2
CDR3nt: TGTGCCAGCAGTCCCCAGGGGATGCCCGGGGAGCTGTTTTTT
CDR3aa: CASSPQGMPGELFF

d_gene: .
v_gene: TRBV28
abundance: .
j_gene: TRBJ1-2
CDR3nt: TGTGCCAGCAGACCCCGATTCGACTATGGCTACACCTTC
CDR3aa: CASRPRFDYGYTF

d_gene: .
v_gene: TRBV2
abundance: .
j_gene: TRBJ2-3
CDR3nt: TGTGCCAGCAGTGAGATCCCACTAGAAAAAGCTACAGATACGCAGTATTTT
CDR3aa: CASSEIPLEKATDTQYF

d_gene: .
v_gene: TRBV25-1
abundance: .
j_gene: TRBJ2-7
CDR3nt: TGTGCCAGCAGTGATCCCCGGACGCGTTCCTACGAGCAGTACTTC
CDR3aa: CASSDPRTRSYEQYF

d_gene: TRBD2
v_gene: TRBV14
abundance: .
j_gene: TRBJ2-7
CDR3nt: TGTGCCAGCAGCATCAGACTAGCGGGAGTCAACGAGCAGTACTTC
CDR3aa: CASSIRLAGVNEQYF

d_gene: TRBD2
v_gene: TRBV7-8
abundance: once
j_gene: TRBJ2-2
CDR3nt: TGTGCCAGCAGCACGGGTAGCGGGCTTAACACCGGGGAGCTGTTTTTT
CDR3aa: CASSTGSGLNTGELFF

d_gene: TRBD2
v_gene: TRBV6-1
abundance: .
j_gene: TRBJ2-7
CDR3nt: TGTGCCAGCAGTGTGGTAGCGGGCTACGAGCAGTACTTC
CDR3aa: CASSVVAGYEQYF

d_gene: .
v_gene: TRBV9
abundance: .
j_gene: TRBJ1-5
CDR3nt: TGTGCCAGCAGCGTAGCTACAACGGACGAAAATCAGCCCCAGCATTTT
CDR3aa: CASSVATTDENQPQHF

d_gene: .
v_gene: TRBV11-2
abundance: .
j_gene: TRBJ2-1
CDR3nt: TGTGCCAGCAGCTTAGTACCTAAATCGACAGGTCCCTCCTACAATGAGCAGTTCTTC
CDR3aa: CASSLVPKSTGPSYNEQFF

d_gene: TRBD1
v_gene: TRBV5-1
abundance: .
j_gene: TRBJ2-7
CDR3nt: TGCGCCAGCAGGGGGACAGAGAGCTCCTACGAGCAGTACTTC
CDR3aa: CASRGTESSYEQYF

d_gene: TRBD1
v_gene: TRBV10-1
abundance: .
j_gene: TRBJ1-1
CDR3nt: TGCGCCAGCAGTGCCAGCCTTACAGGGGCAGGAAAAGCTTTCTTT
CDR3aa: CASSASLTGAGKAFF

d_gene: TRBD1
v_gene: TRBV6-5
abundance: .
j_gene: TRBJ2-3
CDR3nt: TGTGCCAGCAGTTACTCGAACAGGGGGGTCACAGATACGCAGTATTTT
CDR3aa: CASSYSNRGVTDTQYF

d_gene: TRBD2
v_gene: TRBV5-4
abundance: .
j_gene: TRBJ2-4
CDR3nt: TGTGCCAGCAGCCCCCCGGGAGGGGGGGAGAGGGCCAAAAACATTCAGTACTTC
CDR3aa: CASSPPGGGERAKNIQYF

d_gene: TRBD2
v_gene: TRBV5-4
abundance: .
j_gene: TRBJ2-3
CDR3nt: TGTGCCAGCAGCTTCCTAGCGGGAGGGACAGATACGCAGTATTTT
CDR3aa: CASSFLAGGTDTQYF

d_gene: .
v_gene: TRBV16
abundance: few
j_gene: TRBJ1-6
CDR3nt: TGTGCCAGCAGCCCGGCTTTCAATTCACCCCTCCACTTT
CDR3aa: CASSPAFNSPLHF

d_gene: TRBD1
v_gene: TRBV11-2
abundance: .
j_gene: TRBJ2-7
CDR3nt: TGTGCCAGCAGCTTAACCGACAGGGTCGAGAGTGGGGAGACCTACGAGCAGTACTTC
CDR3aa: CASSLTDRVESGETYEQYF

d_gene: TRBD1
v_gene: TRBV2
abundance: .
j_gene: TRBJ1-6
CDR3nt: TGTGCCAGCTTCCGGGACAGGGGGGTCAGTAATTCACCCCTCCACTTT
CDR3aa: CASFRDRGVSNSPLHF

d_gene: .
v_gene: TRBV7-2
abundance: .
j_gene: TRBJ2-7
CDR3nt: TGTGCCAGCAAAACCCCCCCGGGTGAGCAGTACTTC
CDR3aa: CASKTPPGEQYF

d_gene: TRBD1
v_gene: TRBV28
abundance: .
j_gene: TRBJ1-5
CDR3nt: TGTGCCAGCAGTTTTTCCCCTTCCAGACAGGGGCTTAGCAATCAGCCCCAGCATTTT
CDR3aa: CASSFSPSRQGLSNQPQHF

d_gene: .
v_gene: TRBV4-2
abundance: .
j_gene: TRBJ2-1
CDR3nt: TGTGCCAGCAGCCAAGCGGCGGGGGCAGCGAATGAGCAGTTCTTC
CDR3aa: CASSQAAGAANEQFF

d_gene: .
v_gene: TRBV25-1
abundance: .
j_gene: TRBJ1-2
CDR3nt: TGTGCCAGCAGCACCTCAGGTTTTTTTGGCTACACCTTC
CDR3aa: CASSTSGFFGYTF

d_gene: .
v_gene: TRBV7-2
abundance: .
j_gene: TRBJ2-5
CDR3nt: TGTGCCAGCAGCTGGACCCTTGGAGAGACCCAGTACTTC
CDR3aa: CASSWTLGETQYF

d_gene: TRBD1
v_gene: TRBV6-6
abundance: .
j_gene: TRBJ1-2
CDR3nt: TGTGCCAGCAGATCCATCGGGGGAGGGGGCGAAGGAGGCTACACCTTC
CDR3aa: CASRSIGGGGEGGYTF

d_gene: .
v_gene: TRBV9
abundance: .
j_gene: TRBJ2-7
CDR3nt: TGTGCCAGCAGCCCCCCAGAAGGGGTCACCTACGAGCAGTACTTC
CDR3aa: CASSPPEGVTYEQYF

d_gene: .
v_gene: TRBV11-2
abundance: .
j_gene: TRBJ1-5
CDR3nt: TGTGCCAGCAGCTTAACGGAAAATCAGCCCCAGCATTTT
CDR3aa: CASSLTENQPQHF

d_gene: TRBD1
v_gene: TRBV7-2
abundance: .
j_gene: TRBJ2-7
CDR3nt: TGTGCCAGCAGTCTGGACAGGGGGGCCTACGAGCAGTACTTC
CDR3aa: CASSLDRGAYEQYF

d_gene: .
v_gene: TRBV7-2
abundance: .
j_gene: TRBJ1-2
CDR3nt: TGTGCCAGCAGCCACCGGGACAAAAACTATGGCTACACCTTC
CDR3aa: CASSHRDKNYGYTF

d_gene: .
v_gene: TRBV27
abundance: .
j_gene: TRBJ1-5
CDR3nt: TGTGCCAGCAGTTTATCTTATAATCAGCCCCAGCATTTT
CDR3aa: CASSLSYNQPQHF

d_gene: .
v_gene: TRBV30
abundance: .
j_gene: TRBJ1-6
CDR3nt: TGTGCCTGGAGAAGACAGACCGTCTCACCCCTCCACTTT
CDR3aa: CAWRRQTVSPLHF

d_gene: .
v_gene: TRBV5-1
abundance: .
j_gene: TRBJ2-7
CDR3nt: TGCGCCAGCAGCTTGGCGGGGACAGGGCAACCGGGACTAGCTGGTTTTGACTTTTACGAGCAGTACTTC
CDR3aa: CASSLAGTGQPGLAGFDFYEQYF

d_gene: .
v_gene: TRBV18
abundance: .
j_gene: TRBJ1-3
CDR3nt: TGTGCCAGCTCACCAAACCGGGGCCCAGGAAACACCATATATTTT
CDR3aa: CASSPNRGPGNTIYF

d_gene: .
v_gene: TRBV9
abundance: .
j_gene: TRBJ2-2
CDR3nt: TGTGCCAGCAGCGTAGGGGCTGGGTTGAACACCGGGGAGCTGTTTTTT
CDR3aa: CASSVGAGLNTGELFF

d_gene: TRBD2
v_gene: TRBV6-1
abundance: .
j_gene: TRBJ2-1
CDR3nt: TGTGCCAGCAGTGAAGAGGTAGCGGGTCCCTACAATGAGCAGTTCTTC
CDR3aa: CASSEEVAGPYNEQFF

d_gene: TRBD1
v_gene: TRBV6-1
abundance: .
j_gene: TRBJ1-1
CDR3nt: TGTGCCAGCATGCAGGACAGGGCCACTGAAGCTTTCTTT
CDR3aa: CASMQDRATEAFF

d_gene: .
v_gene: TRBV30
abundance: .
j_gene: TRBJ2-3
CDR3nt: TGTGCCTGGAGTCCCGGGGGGCCGAGACCGCAGTATTTT
CDR3aa: CAWSPGGPRPQYF

d_gene: .
v_gene: TRBV28
abundance: .
j_gene: TRBJ1-1
CDR3nt: TGTGCCAGCACCTCTGGCGGGGCCCCGAACACTGAAGCTTTCTTT
CDR3aa: CASTSGGAPNTEAFF

d_gene: TRBD1
v_gene: TRBV5-1
abundance: .
j_gene: TRBJ2-6
CDR3nt: TGCGCCAGCAGCCCGCTCCCGGACAGGCCGGGACGCGGGGCCAACGTCCTGACTTTC
CDR3aa: CASSPLPDRPGRGANVLTF

d_gene: TRBD1
v_gene: TRBV19
abundance: .
j_gene: TRBJ2-7
CDR3nt: TGTGCCAGTAGTGTGCTCCCGGGACAGGGAAACTACGAGCAGTACTTC
CDR3aa: CASSVLPGQGNYEQYF

d_gene: TRBD1
v_gene: TRBV4-1
abundance: .
j_gene: TRBJ1-2
CDR3nt: TGCGCCAGCAGGGCGACAGGGTGGCTCTATGGCTACACCTTC
CDR3aa: CASRATGWLYGYTF

d_gene: .
v_gene: TRBV4-1
abundance: .
j_gene: TRBJ2-7
CDR3nt: TGCGCCAGCAGCCAGGGTTCCGGACGGACCCTAACCTACGAGCAGTACTTC
CDR3aa: CASSQGSGRTLTYEQYF

d_gene: TRBD2
v_gene: TRBV2
abundance: .
j_gene: TRBJ2-1
CDR3nt: TGTGCCAGCGGGGGGACTAATCGTTACAATGAGCAGTTCTTC
CDR3aa: CASGGTNRYNEQFF

d_gene: TRBD2
v_gene: TRBV5-1
abundance: .
j_gene: TRBJ2-3
CDR3nt: TGCGCCAGCAGCACCGGGGGGGCCTGGGTTACGCAGTATTTT
CDR3aa: CASSTGGAWVTQYF

d_gene: TRBD1
v_gene: TRBV6-1
abundance: .
j_gene: TRBJ1-5
CDR3nt: TGTGCCAGCAAAGGACAGGGAACCTTCCCCTGGCCCCAGCATTTT
CDR3aa: CASKGQGTFPWPQHF